This TCR beta chain was recorded in a study of PD-1 blockade in classical Hodgkin lymphoma. Overall study: Patients were infused with nivolumab 3 mg/kg every 2 weeks. Study conclusions and caveats: Complete responders showed a baseline diversity that resembled the diversity of newly diagnosed patients. Individuals initiating nivolumab under 1 year after ASCT were excluded.

There are many counts of this clone. Its target is not known. Repertoires were generated with immunoSEQ multiplex PCR, while TCRdb's copy carries only in-frame clones and drops some. The profile covers about 93,000 clones, with over 75% appearing a single time and about 9.4% taken by the ten largest. Documented time point: cycle 4 day 1 (C4D1), after more than 5 weeks of nivolumab. Each of the patients experienced relapse following autologous stem cell transplantation, and their brentuximab vedotin exposure differed. Patients had relapsed/refractory classical Hodgkin lymphoma with complete response, partial response or progressive disease as best response. The germline V gene encodes CDR1 MNHEY and CDR2 SVGAGI. The CDR3 extends over 14 amino acids. With 0 bases removed from V and 7 bases from J, the gap between germline ends came to 10 bases.

The sequence came from a human donor with classical Hodgkin lymphoma. This specimen was peripheral blood mononuclear cells (PBMCs), taken before the fourth cycle of nivolumab. V is TRBV6-5 and J is TRBJ2-1, with TRBD2 as a possible D gene (6 bases). The CDR3 loop reads CASSYSGTLNEQFF. CDR3 DNA sequence: TGTGCCAGCAGTTACTCAGGGACTTTAAATGAGCAGTTCTTC.